Presented here are 18 T cell receptor beta chains from one specimen sequenced in a study of response to subunit inactivated influenza vaccine. TCRdb processed the RT-PCR reads anew with MiXCR; each CDR3 protein has one entry. The sample holds about 700,000 distinct CDR3 sequences, 14% seen once. The input for sequencing was PBMCs from blood, taken approximately 15 days before vaccination. Source of these receptors: a man aged 45-60 years who received an inactivated influenza vaccine.

This clonotype came up a few times. The V call is TRBV7-9, the J call TRBJ2-5, with D maybe TRBD2 (6 bases). CDR3 length equals 14 residues. V was trimmed by 1 base and J by 5 bases, leaving 11 bases between them. Germline CDR1 reads SEHNR; CDR2 reads FQNEAQ (reference sequence). This CDR3 is CASSLDDRGETQYF. CDR3 nucleotides: TGTGCCAGCAGCTTAGATGACCGGGGGGAGACCCAGTACTTC.

This clonotype was detected many times. V and J are TRBV29-1 and TRBJ2-1; either TRBD1 or TRBD2 may fit D (8 bases each). CDR1 and CDR2 from the germline V gene are SQVTM and ANQGSEA. The germline V and J ends were trimmed by 7 bases and 3 bases, with 19 bases remaining between them. The CDR3 consists of 15 residues. In DNA form, the CDR3 reads TGCAGCGCCGAGGCGGGGGGACAGGTCTACAATGAGCAGTTCTTC. Amino acids: CSAEAGGQVYNEQFF.

This clonotype was picked up a small number of times. This chain connects TRBV12-3 or TRBV12-4 to TRBJ2-1; TRBD1 is a possible D gene (5 bases). V was pared by 1 base and J by 9 bases, with 16 bases between. This CDR3 has 15 residues. This CDR3 is CASSLVVDGAGEQFF. The CDR3 DNA is TGTGCCAGCAGTTTAGTCGTTGATGGGGCCGGTGAGCAGTTCTTC.

V and J are TRBV12-3 or TRBV12-4 and TRBJ2-7; 8 nucleotides align to TRBD1. V lost 5 bases and J lost 3; bases outside the gene matches: 6. This CDR3 contains 14 residues. The CDR3 loop is CASSPATGDYEQYF. The CDR3 DNA sequence: TGTGCCAGCAGTCCGGCGACAGGGGACTACGAGCAGTACTTC.

This clonotype turned up a few times. The chain links TRBV3-1 to TRBJ2-5, with a possible D match to TRBD2 (6 bases). The CDR3 contains 15 residues. In germline, CDR1 is LGHDT, CDR2 YNNKEL (reference sequence). Trimming removed 1 base at V and 4 bases at J, with 13 bases between. In DNA, the CDR3 is TGTGCCAGCAGCCAAGCCACTAGCAAGGGAGAGACCCAGTACTTC. Amino acid sequence: CASSQATSKGETQYF.

This clonotype was seen a handful of times. The gene calls are TRBV5-1 and TRBJ2-3; 7 bases are a match to TRBD2. V trimming: 2 bases; J trimming: 4 bases; junction bases outside the gene matches: 7. This CDR3 has 15 amino acids. Germline V lookup: CDR1 SGHRS, CDR2 YFSETQ. CDR3 nucleotides: TGCGCCAGCAGCTTCGGGGCGGGAGCTTCAGATACGCAGTATTTT. Encoded protein: CASSFGAGASDTQYF.

The chain uses TRBV7-6 and TRBJ2-7; TRBD1 matches at 10 bases. Germline loops: CDR1 SGHVS, CDR2 FNYEAQ. Unmatched junction bases numbered 6, after V lost 5 bases and J lost 5 bases. This CDR3 has 14 residues. This CDR3 is CASSATGTGDEQYF. The CDR3 bases are TGTGCCAGCAGCGCAACCGGGACAGGGGACGAGCAGTACTTC.

This chain uses TRBV5-1 with TRBJ2-6; the D gene is possibly TRBD2 (5 bases). Germline V gives CDR1 SGHRS, CDR2 YFSETQ. CDR3 length equals 15 residues. The V end lost 3 bases, the J end lost 1 base, and 8 bases lay between the germline ends. Written as DNA, the CDR3 is TGCGCCAGCAGCTCGAGGGCTTCTGGGGCCAACGTCCTGACTTTC. Residues: CASSSRASGANVLTF.

In this sample, this clonotype turned up many times. The V call is TRBV29-1, the J call TRBJ1-1, with D maybe TRBD1 (5 bases). This CDR3 is built from 12 residues. Trimming stripped 6 bases from V and 1 base from J, with 9 bases between. CDR1 and CDR2 (germline): SQVTM, ANQGSEA. The CDR3 loop reads CSVLQANTEAFF. CDR3 in DNA: TGCAGCGTCCTACAGGCGAACACTGAAGCTTTCTTT.

This clonotype came up a few times. V usage is TRBV12-3 or TRBV12-4 and J usage is TRBJ2-2; 7 bases agree with TRBD1. Germline trimming cut 4 bases from V and 0 bases from J; bases unmatched to any gene: 14. This CDR3 is built from 19 residues. Written as DNA, the CDR3 is TGTGCCAGCAGTTCTCAGGGGGTTCTAGCAGATGCGAACACCGGGGAGCTGTTTTTT. As protein: CASSSQGVLADANTGELFF.

The chain recombines TRBV15 with TRBJ2-2; D is possibly TRBD2 (5 bases). V was pared by 0 bases and J by 6 bases, with 11 bases between. The germline V gene has CDR1 LNHNV and CDR2 YYDKDF (reference sequence). The CDR3 extends over 15 amino acids. CDR3 region: CATSREAGVPGELFF. The CDR3 coding sequence is TGTGCCACCAGCAGAGAGGCCGGGGTTCCCGGGGAGCTGTTTTTT. Combining the CDR3 with reference TRBV15 and TRBJ2-2 gives the whole variable domain DAMVIQNPRYQVTQFGKPVTLSCSQTLNHNVMYWYQQKSSQAPKLLFHYYDKDFNNEADTPDNFQSRRPNTSFCFLDIRSPGLGDTAMYLCATSREAGVPGELFFGEGSRLTVL.

Only a few counts were recorded for this clonotype. The chain recombines TRBV11-2 with TRBJ2-3, with unresolved D. CDR1 SGHAT and CDR2 FQNNGV come from the germline V gene. V was trimmed by 5 bases and J by 6 bases, leaving 12 bases between them. The CDR3 totals 13 residues. In DNA, the CDR3 is TGTGCCAGCAGCGTAACGACACCGGATACGCAGTATTTT. It is translated as CASSVTTPDTQYF.

V is TRBV5-1 and J is TRBJ2-2; the D gene could be TRBD1 or TRBD2 (5 bases each). This CDR3 has 15 residues. Trimming cost V 0 bases and J 4 bases, with 10 bases left between them. Germline V gene lookup returns CDR1 SGHRS and CDR2 YFSETQ. The CDR3 loop is CASSLDWGTTGELFF. CDR3 DNA sequence: TGCGCCAGCAGCTTGGATTGGGGGACCACCGGGGAGCTGTTTTTT.

V usage is TRBV6-2 or TRBV6-3 and J usage is TRBJ1-6, with D perhaps TRBD1 (5 bases). V shed 2 bases and J shed 10 bases, with 9 bases lying between them. Germline CDR1 MNHEY, CDR2 SVGEGT. This CDR3 comprises 13 residues. Here the CDR3 reads CASSYPRGSPLHF. CDR3 DNA: TGTGCCAGCAGTTACCCTCGGGGCTCACCCCTCCACTTT.

This rearrangement joins TRBV12-3 or TRBV12-4 to TRBJ2-5; D gene ambiguous. The CDR3 has 13 amino acids. The V and J ends lost 10 bases and 1 base respectively, with 13 bases between them. The CDR3 DNA follows: TGTGCCACTCAGAAGGACGGCCAAGAGACCCAGTACTTC. It codes for CATQKDGQETQYF.

V is TRBV7-9 and J is TRBJ2-1; D not certain. Trimming removed 1 base at V and 1 base at J, with 5 bases between. CDR1 and CDR2 from the germline V gene are SEHNR and FQNEAQ (reference sequence). CDR3 length: 14 residues. CDR3: CASSLDVSYNEQFF. CDR3 coding DNA: TGTGCCAGCAGCTTAGATGTATCCTACAATGAGCAGTTCTTC.

This clonotype appeared a few times. The chain's CDR3 is CSASLVQGITYEQYF. CDR3 sequence (DNA): TGCAGTGCTAGTCTCGTACAGGGGATTACCTACGAGCAGTACTTC. The J gene is TRBJ2-7, the V gene TRBV20-1; the match to TRBD1 covers 7 bases. The CDR3 is 15 residues long. Germline V CDR1 and CDR2: DFQATT, SNEGSKA (reference sequence). With 3 bases clipped from V and 2 bases from J, the junction kept 10 bases outside the gene matches.

This sequence joins TRBV11-2 and TRBJ2-1; D not resolved. CDR3 length: 13 residues. Trimming left V 5 bases short and J 5 bases short, with 10 bases between. CDR1 SGHAT and CDR2 FQNNGV come from the germline V gene. DNA of the CDR3: TGTGCCAGCAGCCCCCAAATGAACAATGAGCAGTTCTTC. Its protein is CASSPQMNNEQFF.